There are many counts of the clone carrying this T cell receptor beta chain. Its matching antigen is unknown. RNA transcripts yielded amplified TCR beta CDR3 regions. The TCR CDR3 first-round RT-PCR relied on the HTBI primer set. TCRdb re-called the multiplex PCR reads through MiXCR, storing one row per CDR3 protein. The sample contains a few hundred thousand distinct CDR3 sequences, 19% of which appear only once. Hyperthyroidism of Graves' type that showed no ophthalmopathy progression within 18 months was stable. Newly diagnosed hyperthyroidism, duration under 2 months, in patients aged 18 to 65. The study left out patients who had uncontrolled infection, other autoimmune disease, pregnancy or lactation. The data belong to a study of T cells in Graves' hyperthyroidism and ophthalmopathy. The CDR3 totals 15 residues. V lost 4 bases and J lost 3; bases outside the gene matches: 6. Looked up from germline, CDR1 is MNHNS and CDR2 is SASEGT.

General observations from the study: Blood held most thyroid clonotypes expanded above 0.001 frequency.

The chain joins TRBV6-1 to TRBJ1-5, with TRBD1 matching 7 bases. The sample comprised blood. The receptor's source is a woman aged 18-29 years with Graves' hyperthyroidism. CDR3 protein: CASSVFRGINQPQHF. The CDR3 nucleotides are TGTGCCAGCAGTGTATTCAGGGGGATCAATCAGCCCCAGCATTTT.